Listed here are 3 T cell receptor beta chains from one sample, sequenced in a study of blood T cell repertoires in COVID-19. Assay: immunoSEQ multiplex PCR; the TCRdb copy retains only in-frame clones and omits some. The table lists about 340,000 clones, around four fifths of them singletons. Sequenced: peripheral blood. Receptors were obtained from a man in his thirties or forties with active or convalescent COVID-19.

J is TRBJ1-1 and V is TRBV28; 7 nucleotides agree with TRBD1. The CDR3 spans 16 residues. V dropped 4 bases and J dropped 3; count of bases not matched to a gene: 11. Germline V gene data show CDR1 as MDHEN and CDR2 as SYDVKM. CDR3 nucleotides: TGTGCCAGCAGTTCCGCGGGACAGCGGGGGGACACTGAAGCTTTCTTT. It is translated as CASSSAGQRGDTEAFF.

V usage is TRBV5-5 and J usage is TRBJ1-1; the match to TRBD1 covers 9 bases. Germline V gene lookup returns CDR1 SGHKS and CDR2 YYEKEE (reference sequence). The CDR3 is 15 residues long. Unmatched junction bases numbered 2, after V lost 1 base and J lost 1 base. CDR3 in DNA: TGTGCCAGCAGCTTGTTGGGACAGGGGAACACTGAAGCTTTCTTT. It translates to CASSLLGQGNTEAFF.

The DNA of the CDR3 is TGTGCCACCAGGGGCCAGCTACCAATGAACACTGAAGCTTTCTTT. As protein: CATRGQLPMNTEAFF. The genes are TRBV15 and TRBJ1-1; the D is unclear. The CDR3 totals 15 residues. Trimming took 6 bases from V and 0 from J, leaving 14 bases between them. The germline V gene has CDR1 LNHNV and CDR2 YYDKDF (reference sequence).